One sample yielded the 30 T cell receptor beta chains listed below, sequenced in a study of graft-versus-host responses after intestinal transplantation. For these receptors, no antigen is known. Produced via immunoSEQ multiplex PCR; TCRdb's table is partial and in-frame only. The data contain 65,000 to 90,000 clones, 80% to 95% of them singletons. The input for sequencing was unstimulated CD8+ T cells sorted from spleen or lymph node cells, taken before transplant. These receptors were taken from a human donor who was the organ donor for an intestinal transplant.

The chain employs TRBV28 and TRBJ2-2; TRBD1 aligns across 8 bases. Germline V lookup: CDR1 MDHEN, CDR2 SYDVKM. This CDR3 comprises 18 residues. V lost 6 bases to trimming and J lost 3 bases; unmatched junction nucleotides: 15. The CDR3 DNA reads as TGTGCCAGCAGCAGTCGGGGGACAGGTCCCTACTACACCGGGGAGCTGTTTTTT. Residues: CASSSRGTGPYYTGELFF.

This sequence joins TRBV7-9 and TRBJ2-7, with 9 nucleotides matching TRBD1. The trim removed 5 bases at V and 6 bases at J, leaving 11 bases unmatched. Germline CDR1 and CDR2: SEHNR and FQNEAQ (reference sequence). This CDR3 has 15 amino acids. The CDR3 spells CASSRGSGTGLEQYF. CDR3 in DNA: TGTGCCAGCAGCCGAGGCTCCGGGACAGGGCTCGAGCAGTACTTC.

This clone has a single count. The same CDR3 is also encoded by other DNA sequences in this sample. The rearrangement uses TRBV9 and TRBJ2-3; TRBD1 aligns across 9 bases. V gave up 3 bases and J gave up 6 bases; unmatched junction bases: 2. CDR3 length equals 13 residues. Germline V gene data show CDR1 as SGDLS and CDR2 as YYNGEE. CDR3 sequence (DNA): TGTGCCAGCAGCGCCGGACAGGGGGATACGCAGTATTTT. This translates into CASSAGQGDTQYF.

The chain recombines TRBV7-8 with TRBJ2-7; 9 bases align to TRBD1. Germline CDR1 and CDR2: SGHVS and FQNEAQ. The trim removed 4 bases at V and 0 bases at J, leaving 7 bases unmatched. The CDR3 consists of 16 residues. The CDR3 coding sequence is TGTGCCAGCAGCTCAGACCCGGGACAGGGCTCCTACGAGCAGTACTTC. Protein sequence: CASSSDPGQGSYEQYF.

The chain combines TRBV6-5 with TRBJ1-2; TRBD1 agrees at 7 bases. The germline V gene has CDR1 MNHEY and CDR2 SVGAGI. CDR3 size: 13 residues. V lost 5 bases, J lost 4 bases, and 4 bases stayed unmatched. CDR3 nucleotides: TGTGCCAGCAGTGACAGGGATCTCTATGGCTACACCTTC. This codes for CASSDRDLYGYTF.

The V call is TRBV2, the J call TRBJ1-4; D call uncertain. Germline V CDR1 and CDR2: SNHLY, FYNNEI. The V end lost 3 bases, the J end lost 2 bases, and 16 bases lay between the germline ends. The CDR3 is 17 residues long. The CDR3 nucleotides are TGTGCCAGCAGTGAGCTACTACTGAGTTCTACTAATGAAAAACTGTTTTTT. This sequence encodes CASSELLLSSTNEKLFF.

The chain carries TRBV9 and TRBJ1-2, with a possible D match to TRBD1 (6 bases). Trimming removed 6 bases from V and 2 bases from J, with 11 bases in between. The CDR3 is 13 residues long. The germline V gene has CDR1 SGDLS and CDR2 YYNGEE. The CDR3 DNA sequence: TGTGCCAGCACCCAGGGGTTAAACTATGGCTACACCTTC. This encodes CASTQGLNYGYTF.

This chain joins TRBV6-5 and TRBJ2-1; D is unresolved. V dropped 0 bases and J dropped 4 bases, with 4 bases sitting between them. The germline V gene has CDR1 MNHEY and CDR2 SVGAGI. CDR3 length equals 13 residues. The chain's CDR3 is CASSYSSYNEQFF. The CDR3 DNA follows: TGTGCCAGCAGTTACTCGAGTTACAATGAGCAGTTCTTC.

V gene TRBV13 combines with J gene TRBJ2-7; D is perhaps TRBD2 (5 bases). The CDR3 sequence is 14 residues long. V was clipped by 8 bases and J by 2 bases, with 16 bases between them. Germline assignment: CDR1 PRHDT and CDR2 FYEKMQ (reference sequence). The CDR3 DNA reads TGTGCCAGCGCAGAGGGCGCTGGCCCCTACGAGCAGTACTTC. Its protein is CASAEGAGPYEQYF.

The rearrangement joins TRBV27 to TRBJ1-2; 10 bases line up with TRBD1. V lost 5 bases, J lost 4 bases, and 7 bases stayed unmatched. Germline V gene sequence: CDR1 MNHEY, CDR2 SMNVEV (reference sequence). The CDR3 has 15 amino acids. The CDR3 DNA reads as TGTGCCAGCAGTCCAAGACAGGGGGCTGCCTATGGCTACACCTTC. This gives the protein CASSPRQGAAYGYTF.

This chain joins TRBV2 and TRBJ2-5; TRBD2 matches 9 bases. The CDR3 covers 14 residues. The V and J ends lost 6 bases and 5 bases, in that order; junction bases with no gene match: 7. Germline CDR1 reads SNHLY; CDR2 reads FYNNEI. CDR3 sequence: CASRTGTSYETQYF. In DNA form, the CDR3 reads TGTGCCAGCAGGACCGGGACTAGCTACGAGACCCAGTACTTC.

The chain couples TRBV19 to TRBJ1-5; D is uncertain. Per the germline V gene, CDR1 is LNHDA and CDR2 is SQIVND (reference sequence). The CDR3 is 13 amino acids. Deletions cut 3 bases from V and 7 bases from J, with 10 bases between. The CDR3 DNA is TGTGCCAGTAGTATCCGGTTCGGGCAGCCCCAGCATTTT. The encoded protein is CASSIRFGQPQHF.

This clone was detected only once. The genes are TRBV4-3 and TRBJ2-7; maybe TRBD2 (6 bases). V lost 1 base to trimming and J lost 2 bases, with 12 bases between them. Germline V gene data show CDR1 as LGHNA and CDR2 as YSLEER. The CDR3 is made up of 15 amino acids. Here the CDR3 reads CASSQAIGGAYEQYF. Written as DNA, the CDR3 is TGCGCCAGCAGCCAAGCTATCGGAGGGGCCTACGAGCAGTACTTC.

This sequence joins TRBV7-2 and TRBJ2-5, with TRBD2 matching 12 bases. Trimming took 5 bases from V and 5 from J; bases not matched to a gene: 9. In germline, CDR1 is SGHTA, CDR2 FQGNSA. The CDR3 sequence is 16 residues long. The CDR3 DNA follows: TGTGCCAGCAGCCTCGCACTAGCGGGGGGTAGGGAGACCCAGTACTTC. Protein: CASSLALAGGRETQYF.

The chain recombines TRBV7-3 with TRBJ2-7; perhaps TRBD1 as D (6 bases). The germline gives CDR1 SGHTA, CDR2 FQGTGA. Trimming left V 2 bases short and J 6 bases short, with 14 bases between. CDR3 length: 14 residues. The CDR3 reads CASSLAQGRSEQYF. The CDR3 nucleotides are TGTGCCAGCAGCTTAGCCCAGGGGCGGTCCGAGCAGTACTTC. Combining the CDR3 with reference TRBV7-3 and TRBJ2-7 gives the whole variable domain GAGVSQTPSNKVTEKGKYVELRCDPISGHTALYWYRQSLGQGPEFLIYFQGTGAADDSGLPNDRFFAVRPEGSVSTLKIQRTERGDSAVYLCASSLAQGRSEQYFGPGTRLTVT.

V usage is TRBV4-3 and J usage is TRBJ1-1, with TRBD1 as a possible D gene (5 bases). V was trimmed by 0 bases and J by 0 bases, leaving 14 bases between them. Germline values: CDR1 LGHNA, CDR2 YSLEER. CDR3 length: 17 amino acids. In DNA, the CDR3 is TGCGCCAGCAGCCAAGATGGGGGGGGTATACTGAACACTGAAGCTTTCTTT. It codes for CASSQDGGGILNTEAFF.

The rearrangement links TRBV29-1 to TRBJ2-5, with 9 positions matching TRBD1. The CDR3 contains 17 residues. Germline assignment: CDR1 SQVTM and CDR2 ANQGSEA. V trimming: 7 bases; J trimming: 2 bases; junction bases outside the gene matches: 17. In DNA, the CDR3 is TGCAGCGCTATGAACTTCCGGGACAGGGAGCATCAAGAGACCCAGTACTTC. Protein sequence: CSAMNFRDREHQETQYF.

In this sample, this clone turned up once. The chain uses TRBV19 and TRBJ2-1; D is possibly TRBD2 (7 bases). This CDR3 comprises 15 residues. Germline assignment: CDR1 LNHDA and CDR2 SQIVND (reference sequence). V shed 3 bases and J shed 4 bases, with 13 bases lying between them. The CDR3 DNA follows: TGTGCCAGTAGTATCTTAGGGGGGGGTTACAATGAGCAGTTCTTC. Encoded protein: CASSILGGGYNEQFF.

The J gene is TRBJ1-4, the V gene TRBV9; D is unresolved. The germline V and J ends were trimmed by 0 bases and 5 bases, with 8 bases remaining between them. CDR3 length: 14 residues. Germline-derived CDR1 and CDR2 are SGDLS and YYNGEE. CDR3 nucleotides: TGTGCCAGCAGCGTAGTAAGCCTCAATGAAAAACTGTTTTTT. This translates into CASSVVSLNEKLFF. Full variable domain (remainder filled in from reference TRBV9 and TRBJ1-4): DSGVTQTPKHLITATGQRVTLRCSPRSGDLSVYWYQQSLDQGLQFLIQYYNGEERAKGNILERFSAQQFPDLHSELNLSSLELGDSALYFCASSVVSLNEKLFFGSGTQLSVL.

This chain joins TRBV19 and TRBJ2-7, with TRBD1 identical over 9 bases. The ends lost 5 bases at V and 4 bases at J; junction bases unmatched: 9. The germline V gene encodes CDR1 LNHDA and CDR2 SQIVND (reference sequence). This CDR3 contains 15 residues. The DNA for the CDR3 is TGTGCCAGTAGTCCGGGGACAGGGACTGGTTACGAGCAGTACTTC. It translates to CASSPGTGTGYEQYF.

This rearrangement joins TRBV4-2 to TRBJ2-7; TRBD2 matches at 12 bases. V trimming: 4 bases; J trimming: 12 bases; junction bases outside the gene matches: 7. Germline CDR1 is LGHNA and CDR2 is YNFKEQ. There are 13 residues in the CDR3. The CDR3 protein is CASSPGLAGTPYF. Written as DNA, the CDR3 is TGTGCCAGCAGCCCCGGACTAGCGGGGACCCCGTACTTC.

This chain uses TRBV7-9 with TRBJ1-5; D uncertain. Germline CDR1 reads SEHNR; CDR2 reads FQNEAQ (reference sequence). This CDR3 is 18 amino acids long. With 5 bases removed from V and 0 bases from J, the gap between germline ends came to 20 bases. For the CDR3, the DNA is TGTGCCAGCAGCCCCACCAAAGTTAAGAAACATAGCAATCAGCCCCAGCATTTT. Translation: CASSPTKVKKHSNQPQHF.

The V and J genes are TRBV5-6 and TRBJ2-2; no reliable D call. The CDR3 length is 13 residues. Germline V gene lookup returns CDR1 SGHDT and CDR2 YYEEEE. Trimming cost V 2 bases and J 8 bases, with 10 bases left between them. The CDR3 sequence is CASSLDSPGELFF. CDR3 nucleotide sequence: TGTGCCAGCAGCTTAGATAGCCCGGGGGAGCTGTTTTTT.

This clone was detected only once. The chain links TRBV9 to TRBJ2-3, with 12 positions matching TRBD2. The germline CDR1 and CDR2 sequences are SGDLS and YYNGEE. The CDR3 is 18 amino acids. V dropped 4 bases and J dropped 1; count of bases not matched to a gene: 10. Here the CDR3 reads CASSPRTSGDLGTDTQYF. The DNA for the CDR3 is TGTGCCAGCAGCCCTCGGACTAGCGGGGATCTCGGCACAGATACGCAGTATTTT.

V usage is TRBV7-2 and J usage is TRBJ1-3; weak D call: TRBD1 (5 bases). The CDR3 is 15 residues long. Germline V gene data show CDR1 as SGHTA and CDR2 as FQGNSA. V dropped 3 bases and J dropped 4 bases, with 13 bases sitting between them. DNA of the CDR3: TGTGCCAGCAGCTTCGGGGGGGGTTCGGGAAACACCATATATTTT. Protein product: CASSFGGGSGNTIYF. Drawing the rest from reference TRBV7-2 and TRBJ1-3, the complete variable domain is GAGVSQSPSNKVTEKGKDVELRCDPISGHTALYWYRQSLGQGLEFLIYFQGNSAPDKSGLPSDRFSAERTGGSVSTLTIQRTQQEDSAVYLCASSFGGGSGNTIYFGEGSWLTVV.

Concerning this clone: One end of the junction varies from germline; a read error may be responsible. CDR3 residues: CAWSVLPGGTGEPFF. As DNA, the CDR3 is TGTGCCTGGAGTGTACTGCCAGGGGGTACCGGGGAGCCGTTTTTT. V gene TRBV30 combines with J gene TRBJ2-2; 7 bases fit TRBD1. CDR1 is GTSNPN, CDR2 SVGIG, per germline (reference sequence). CDR3 length equals 15 residues.

The chain employs TRBV9 and TRBJ2-7; 8 bases align to TRBD1. The V and J ends lost 4 bases and 5 bases, in that order; junction bases with no gene match: 14. Germline loops: CDR1 SGDLS, CDR2 YYNGEE. The CDR3 runs 16 residues. The CDR3 DNA sequence: TGTGCCAGCAGCTCCGGTGGTGGGACAGGCTATGACGAGCAGTACTTC. Protein: CASSSGGGTGYDEQYF.

V is TRBV5-4 and J is TRBJ2-1, with 12 bases matching TRBD2. The CDR3 spans 16 residues. Trimming at V came to 7 bases and at J to 4 bases, leaving 9 bases not matched to a gene. CDR1 is SGHNT, CDR2 YYREEE, per germline (reference sequence). The CDR3 bases are TGTGCCAGCGTGAGGGTACTAGCGGGGGGTTACAATGAGCAGTTCTTC. It specifies CASVRVLAGGYNEQFF.

This clone was seen more than once but under ten times. The chain links TRBV6-6 to TRBJ1-1; D remains unclear. This CDR3 is built from 12 residues. V was shortened by 7 bases and J by 2 bases, with 8 bases between the two germline ends. From germline, CDR1 is MNHNY and CDR2 SVGAGI (reference sequence). DNA for the CDR3: TGTGCCAGCACTCCCCCCAACACTGAAGCTTTCTTT. This gives the protein CASTPPNTEAFF.

This clone showed up just a few times. The rearrangement links TRBV19 to TRBJ1-1, with D hard to call. The V end was cut by 7 bases, the J end by 4 bases, with 13 bases between. Per germline, CDR1 LNHDA and CDR2 SQIVND (reference sequence). The CDR3 spans 13 residues. CDR3 sequence: CASISGRATEAFF. DNA of the CDR3: TGTGCCAGTATCTCTGGGAGGGCCACTGAAGCTTTCTTT.